A selection of T cell receptor beta chains follows, all from one sample in a study of shared clonotypes between healthy human individuals. Profiling relied on immunoSEQ multiplex PCR, and the TCRdb table lists in-frame clones only, not all of them. The table lists 450,000 to 500,000 clones, over 75% of them singletons, with 9.5% to 15% in the top ten. The source material was PBMCs. These receptors originate from a woman between 40 and 50 years old in good health. Some clones in this sample may be carry-over from other donors' samples. Both conserved end residues are part of each CDR3. Each record gives: clone size, J gene, V gene, D gene, CDR3 protein, CDR3 DNA. A D gene is named only where the DNA matches it firmly. A clone size is listed for some rows: how often the clone was seen (once, few, many), or a class if it is expanded.

. | TRBJ2-5 | TRBV5-4 | TRBD1 | CASSSETGEGTQYF | TGTGCCAGCAGCTCCGAGACAGGGGAAGGGACCCAGTACTTC
. | TRBJ2-2 | TRBV5-4 | . | CASSLAYDFNTGELFF | TGTGCCAGCAGCTTGGCCTACGACTTTAACACCGGGGAGCTGTTTTTT
. | TRBJ1-4 | TRBV5-6 | . | CASSQRGIFPERSEKLFF | TGTGCCAGCAGCCAGAGGGGGATCTTCCCGGAAAGGAGTGAAAAACTGTTTTTT
. | TRBJ1-2 | TRBV30 | . | CAWSVVGGYGYTF | TGTGCCTGGAGTGTTGTCGGGGGCTATGGCTACACCTTC
. | TRBJ2-3 | TRBV20-1 | . | CSATVGDTQYF | TGCAGTGCTACCGTGGGGGACACGCAGTATTTT
. | TRBJ1-2 | TRBV7-9 | TRBD1 | CASSLVGTDTTGYTF | TGTGCCAGCAGCTTAGTCGGGACAGATACGACTGGCTACACCTTC
. | TRBJ2-3 | TRBV4-1 | TRBD2 | CASSPRDRGADTQYF | TGCGCCAGCAGCCCTAGAGACCGGGGGGCAGATACGCAGTATTTT
. | TRBJ1-4 | TRBV6-1 | . | CASSERVDIANEKLFF | TGTGCCAGCAGTGAGAGGGTTGATATAGCTAATGAAAAACTGTTTTTT
. | TRBJ2-5 | TRBV19 | TRBD2 | CASSGGTSGRGETQYF | TGTGCCAGTAGTGGCGGGACTAGCGGGAGAGGGGAGACCCAGTACTTC
. | TRBJ2-7 | TRBV4-1 | TRBD1 | CASSRTGSENEYEQYF | TGCGCCAGCAGCCGGACAGGTTCGGAGAACGAGTACGAGCAGTACTTC
. | TRBJ1-4 | TRBV7-9 | TRBD1 | CASSPRGLGEKLFF | TGTGCCAGCAGCCCCAGGGGGCTGGGTGAAAAACTGTTTTTT
. | TRBJ2-1 | TRBV18 | . | CASSPSVGGSANNEQFF | TGTGCCAGCTCACCATCGGTCGGGGGCAGCGCCAACAATGAGCAGTTCTTC
. | TRBJ1-4 | TRBV2 | TRBD1 | CASSADRGEEKLFF | TGTGCCAGCAGCGCCGACAGGGGAGAAGAAAAACTGTTTTTT
once | TRBJ1-1 | TRBV28 | . | CASSGPNTEAFF | TGTGCCAGCAGTGGACCGAACACTGAAGCTTTCTTT
few | TRBJ2-2 | TRBV7-9 | . | CASSWRTDNTGELFF | TGTGCCAGCAGCTGGAGGACAGATAACACCGGGGAGCTGTTTTTT
. | TRBJ2-7 | TRBV5-1 | TRBD2 | CASSLISGSGAYEQYF | TGCGCCAGCAGCCTCATTAGCGGGAGTGGGGCCTACGAGCAGTACTTC
. | TRBJ2-2 | TRBV5-1 | TRBD2 | CASSPRSGGASTGELFF | TGCGCCAGCAGCCCCCGTAGCGGGGGGGCCTCCACCGGGGAGCTGTTTTTT
. | TRBJ2-5 | TRBV7-9 | . | CASSLGVSGETQYF | TGTGCCAGCAGCTTAGGAGTTTCGGGAGAGACCCAGTACTTC
large | TRBJ2-3 | TRBV28 | . | CASSGQHSQYF | TGTGCCAGCAGCGGACAGCACTCCCAGTATTTT